The rows below give T cell receptor beta chains drawn from one sample of a study of blood T cell repertoires in COVID-19. Some clones are missing from TCRdb's copy, which holds only in-frame ones; the method was immunoSEQ multiplex PCR. The profile shows about 170,000 clones, around 85% of them singletons. The sequencing input was peripheral blood. The receptors here all came from a human donor with acute or convalescent COVID-19. The donor label of this sample is uncertain. CDR3s include the opening cysteine and the closing phenylalanine or tryptophan. The order of the fields is clone size, J gene, D gene, V gene, CDR3 DNA, CDR3 protein. The D gene is left open where the match is weak. Where a row states a size, it is once, few, many or the class of an expanded clone; other rows omit it.

size: -; J: TRBJ2-1; D: TRBD2; V: TRBV19; DNA: TGTGCCAGTAGTACCCCGTCTAGCGGGGGCCCTCTCAATGAGCAGTTCTTC; CDR3: CASSTPSSGGPLNEQFF
size: -; J: TRBJ2-1; D: -; V: TRBV5-1; DNA: TGCGCCAGCAGCCCCAGCGGAAGCTCCTACAATGAGCAGTTCTTC; CDR3: CASSPSGSSYNEQFF
size: -; J: TRBJ1-2; D: -; V: TRBV4-2; DNA: TGTGCCAGCAGCCAAGATCCCGACAGAATCTATGGCTACACCTTC; CDR3: CASSQDPDRIYGYTF
size: -; J: TRBJ1-1; D: TRBD1; V: TRBV27; DNA: TGTGCCAGCATCCCTATAGACAGGGACACTGAAGCTTTCTTT; CDR3: CASIPIDRDTEAFF
size: -; J: TRBJ2-5; D: TRBD2; V: TRBV4-3; DNA: TGCGCCAGCAGCCAAGATTATGGCGGGGGGGCCATACAGGAGACCCAGTACTTC; CDR3: CASSQDYGGGAIQETQYF
size: -; J: TRBJ1-1; D: -; V: TRBV5-1; DNA: TGCGCCAGCAGCGACCGACAGCGGAACACTGAAGCTTTCTTT; CDR3: CASSDRQRNTEAFF
size: few; J: TRBJ1-2; D: TRBD1; V: TRBV29-1; DNA: TGCAGCGTTGGACAGGGGGAGGGCTACACCTTC; CDR3: CSVGQGEGYTF
size: -; J: TRBJ1-1; D: -; V: TRBV28; DNA: TGTGCCAGCAGTTTATGGGGGAACAGGGCTGAAGCTTTCTTT; CDR3: CASSLWGNRAEAFF
size: -; J: TRBJ1-6; D: TRBD1; V: TRBV19; DNA: TGTGCCAGTAGTACGAGGGGACAGGGGGGAAATTCACCCCTCCACTTT; CDR3: CASSTRGQGGNSPLHF
size: once; J: TRBJ2-1; D: -; V: TRBV19; DNA: TGTGCCAGTAGTATAGGGACTACGATCTACAATGAGCAGTTCTTC; CDR3: CASSIGTTIYNEQFF
size: once; J: TRBJ1-2; D: -; V: TRBV19; DNA: TGTGCCAGTAGTATCTGGACAGCGGACTATGGCTACACCTTC; CDR3: CASSIWTADYGYTF
size: once; J: TRBJ2-5; D: TRBD1; V: TRBV9; DNA: TGTGCCAGCAGCTTTGACAGGGACAACCCGAACTTC; CDR3: CASSFDRDNPNF
size: -; J: TRBJ1-5; D: TRBD1; V: TRBV6-5; DNA: TGTGCCAGCAGTTACAGACAGGGGAGGCAGCCCCAGCATTTT; CDR3: CASSYRQGRQPQHF
size: -; J: TRBJ1-4; D: TRBD1; V: TRBV7-2; DNA: TGTGCCAGCAGCTCAAGCACCGGGACAGGAAGAAAACTGTTTTTT; CDR3: CASSSSTGTGRKLFF
size: -; J: TRBJ1-1; D: -; V: TRBV6-2/TRBV6-3; DNA: TGTGCCAGCAGCAAAACCGGGACTGAGGCTTTCTTT; CDR3: CASSKTGTEAFF
size: -; J: TRBJ2-1; D: TRBD2; V: TRBV18; DNA: TGTGCCAGCTCACCCCTTCCAGCGGGGGGTGACAATGAGCAGTTCTTC; CDR3: CASSPLPAGGDNEQFF
size: -; J: TRBJ2-2; D: -; V: TRBV2; DNA: TGTGCCAGCAGTGGTCGTTCGGGGGCCGGGGAGCTGTTTTTT; CDR3: CASSGRSGAGELFF
size: -; J: TRBJ1-1; D: -; V: TRBV7-3; DNA: TGTGCCAGCAGGGTTACAGAAAACACTGAAGCTTTCTTT; CDR3: CASRVTENTEAFF
size: -; J: TRBJ1-5; D: -; V: TRBV5-1; DNA: TGCGCCAGCAGCTTGGGGCTGGGCAATCAGCCCCAGCATTTT; CDR3: CASSLGLGNQPQHF
size: -; J: TRBJ1-1; D: TRBD1; V: TRBV5-4; DNA: TGTGCCAGCAGCCGGGACAGAAGTAATATGAACACTGAAGCTTTCTTT; CDR3: CASSRDRSNMNTEAFF
size: -; J: TRBJ2-1; D: -; V: TRBV14; DNA: TGTGCCAGCAGCCAAGAAGGTCAGGGATACAATGAGCAGTTCTTC; CDR3: CASSQEGQGYNEQFF
size: -; J: TRBJ1-2; D: -; V: TRBV7-2; DNA: TGTGCCAGCAGCCCGACAGTATTCAACTATGGCTACACCTTC; CDR3: CASSPTVFNYGYTF
size: -; J: TRBJ2-1; D: TRBD2; V: TRBV18; DNA: TGTGCCAGCTCACCACCAGAGCGGGGGGTATACAATGAGCAGTTCTTC; CDR3: CASSPPERGVYNEQFF
size: -; J: TRBJ1-6; D: -; V: TRBV28; DNA: TGTGCCAGCAACAGAGCTTATAATTCACCCCTCCACTTT; CDR3: CASNRAYNSPLHF
size: -; J: TRBJ1-1; D: TRBD1; V: TRBV11-1; DNA: TGTGCCAGCAGCTTCAGACCGACAGGGGGTGCTTTCTTT; CDR3: CASSFRPTGGAFF
size: few; J: TRBJ2-3; D: TRBD2; V: TRBV2; DNA: TGTGCCAGCAGTACGCGGGGGGGGGACACAGATACGCAGTATTTT; CDR3: CASSTRGGDTDTQYF
size: few; J: TRBJ1-5; D: -; V: TRBV2; DNA: TGTGCCAGCAACAGGTTCAATCAGCCCCAGCATTTT; CDR3: CASNRFNQPQHF
size: -; J: TRBJ1-1; D: -; V: TRBV30; DNA: TGTGCCTGGGGCGGACAGAACACTGAAGCTTTCTTT; CDR3: CAWGGQNTEAFF
size: -; J: TRBJ1-6; D: -; V: TRBV7-2; DNA: TGTGCCAGCAGCCCCCAGACAGCCAATTCACCCCTCCACTTT; CDR3: CASSPQTANSPLHF
size: -; J: TRBJ2-1; D: TRBD2; V: TRBV12-3/TRBV12-4; DNA: TGTGCCAGCAGTTGGGACTACTACAATGAGCAGTTCTTC; CDR3: CASSWDYYNEQFF
size: -; J: TRBJ2-2; D: TRBD2; V: TRBV6-4; DNA: TGTGCCAGCGAAAGGGAGGGCACCGGGGAGCTGTTTTTT; CDR3: CASEREGTGELFF